The clone carrying this T cell receptor (beta chain) has more than one count but fewer than ten. This sample was taken from a study of blood T cell repertoires in COVID-19. Overall study context: T cells, B-cell-depleted T cells, or PBMCs supplied cDNA or gDNA.

Sequencing was performed with immunoSEQ multiplex PCR; in TCRdb, only in-frame clones are kept and a portion is missing. The sample has some 140,000 clones, 70% to 85% seen once. The source of this sequence is a woman aged 80 or over with acute or convalescent COVID-19. Sequenced: peripheral blood.

CDR3 protein: CASRRGGSTDTQYF. For the CDR3, the DNA is TGCGCCAGCAGAAGGGGAGGGAGCACAGATACGCAGTATTTT. The chain joins TRBV5-1 to TRBJ2-3; 7 bases agree with TRBD2. The ends lost 5 bases at V and 0 bases at J; junction bases unmatched: 3. This CDR3 region has 14 residues. The germline V gene has CDR1 SGHRS and CDR2 YFSETQ.